This T cell receptor beta chain was identified during a study of T cells after posttransplantation cyclophosphamide (dated by TCRdb to 2015 to 2016). For context, the study as a whole: T cell repertoire reconstitution was tracked by TRB sequencing after myeloablative bone marrow transplantation in which posttransplantation cyclophosphamide was used as GVHD prophylaxis. Blood from every one of the 34 PTCy patients who had 1-year posttransplant specimens underwent TRB sequencing. Public TRB sequences were searched against a database of over 3,000 sequences associated with responses to pathogens, tumor antigens, self-antigens and alloantigens. Samples from fewer than 40 PTCy-treated patients and fewer than 20 related bone marrow donors of those patients were subjected to antigen receptor sequencing. Up to 3 additional blood samples from 2 to 5.2 years after transplant were also TRB-sequenced in 3 patients, as was pretransplant blood from 4 patients. Because TRA and TRB clonality correlated tightly in about 9 samples, the subsequent TCR analyses were limited to TRB only. The research as a whole found: Donor-recipient similarity was low at 1-2 months but rose over the first year, and later blood repertoires were often dominated by donor CD8+ memory clones. Across over 40 patients, TRB clonality was highly associated with recipient CMV seropositivity and CMV reactivation, and diversity in PTCy patients was similar to diversity in CNI/methotrexate controls. The TRB repertoires of T cells infiltrating skin or the GI tract showed only limited overlap with the TRB repertoires found in blood.

The control group consisted of around ten patients who received myeloablative marrow transplants with methotrexate plus a calcineurin inhibitor and who were sampled 1 year after transplant. Peripheral blood and bone marrow mononuclear cells were isolated by Ficoll-Hypaque density centrifugation and cryopreserved. Genomic DNA was the input for TRB sequencing, which was run either with the immunoSEQ assay at survey resolution or with the hsTCRB kit. Turning to the authors' computational methods: The immunoSEQ software handled initial read processing, and the LymphoSeq R package was used for repertoire analyses. Clonality was calculated as 1 minus normalized Shannon entropy, and the Gini coefficient was also calculated for each TRB dataset. Phenotypes of unsorted samples were inferred by mapping TRB sequences from sorted subsets of the recipient or donor onto unsorted samples of the same recipient. The table comes from immuneACCESS by way of TCRdb, which keeps in-frame sequences with V and J called. Part of the clones is missing from these tables; in studies checked, under half for an unresolved V gene and the rest for unknown reasons. V and J calls and clone size are as listed in that table; D and trimming were resolved from the DNA. In all, the sample holds about 16,000 clones, and around 86% of those were seen once. Less than 4% of the sample rests with the top ten.

About this clone itself: Its antigen is not yet known. Base-call qualities are not available, and no considerably larger clone is one nucleotide away.

The germline V gene supplies CDR1 SGHRS and CDR2 YFSETQ. The CDR3 spans 15 residues, from the cysteine through the phenylalanine. Only the CDR3 DNA is retained, 45 bases long and in frame from the first base. Trimming at the junction amounts to 1 base on V and 2 bases on J, and the germline ends lie 12 bases apart. This clonotype originated in a male patient between 45 and 60 years old who received an allogeneic stem cell transplant from an unrelated donor, was CMV-positive, and had chronic GVHD only. After transplantation, some T cells may belong to the graft donor instead of the recipient. The sequences come from PBMCs, collected after an allogeneic stem cell transplant with a calcineurin inhibitor and methotrexate. The rearrangement combines TRBV5-1 with TRBJ1-2; perhaps TRBD1 is the D gene, with 6 bases matching. The DNA sequence follows: TGCGCCAGCAGCTTGCTACAGGGACTAAACTATGGCTACACCTTC. Translated, it gives CASSLLQGLNYGYTF.